This is a list of T cell receptor beta chains from one sample in a study of shared clonotypes between healthy human individuals. Only in-frame clones appear in the TCRdb table, and some are missing; sequencing was by immunoSEQ multiplex PCR. The table has about 2.3 million clones, 93% seen once. Sequencing used naive CD4+ T cells from PBMCs. The receptors come from a man between 18 and 35 years old in good health. Some clones in this sample may be carry-over from other donors' samples. CDR3s include the opening cysteine and the closing phenylalanine or tryptophan. The order of the fields is V gene, CDR3 length, J gene, D gene, clone size, CDR3 protein, CDR3 DNA. The D gene is left open where the match is weak. Expanded clones get a size class; other rows say once, few or many, or leave the size out.

>TRBV29-1|14|TRBJ2-1|NA|NA
CSVEGFDTQDEQFF
TGCAGCGTTGAGGGGTTCGACACCCAGGATGAGCAGTTCTTC
>TRBV5-1|14|TRBJ1-5|NA|NA
CASSLGGADQPQHF
TGCGCCAGCAGCTTGGGGGGAGCGGATCAGCCCCAGCATTTT
>TRBV7-2|15|TRBJ1-4|TRBD1|NA
CASSLGGSANEKLFF
TGTGCCAGCAGCCTAGGGGGCTCTGCCAACGAAAAACTGTTTTTT
>TRBV5-4|15|TRBJ2-7|NA|NA
CASSFDGRESYEQYF
TGTGCCAGCAGCTTTGATGGCAGGGAGTCCTACGAGCAGTACTTC
>TRBV4-3|18|TRBJ2-5|NA|NA
CASSQTPISTAVQETQYF
TGCGCCAGCAGCCAAACACCTATCAGTACAGCAGTTCAAGAGACCCAGTACTTC
>TRBV9|15|TRBJ2-1|TRBD2|NA
CASSVGGRTYNEQFF
TGTGCCAGCAGCGTAGGCGGGAGGACTTACAATGAGCAGTTCTTC
>TRBV21-1|19|TRBJ2-2|NA|NA
CASSNHALRGQKDTGELFF
TGTGCCAGCAGCAATCATGCTCTCAGGGGGCAAAAGGACACCGGGGAGCTGTTTTTT
>TRBV7-8|15|TRBJ1-5|NA|NA
CASSPWRISNQPQHF
TGTGCCAGCAGCCCTTGGCGGATTAGCAATCAGCCCCAGCATTTT
>TRBV11-3|16|TRBJ2-2|TRBD1|NA
CASSRSWGQDTGELFF
TGTGCCAGCAGCCGCTCCTGGGGACAGGACACCGGGGAGCTGTTTTTT
>TRBV4-1|16|TRBJ2-4|TRBD2|NA
CASSQRMAGGPNIQYF
TGCGCCAGCAGCCAAAGGATGGCGGGAGGGCCCAACATTCAGTACTTC
>TRBV27|18|TRBJ2-1|TRBD2|NA
CASSLSLAGGGIYNEQFF
TGTGCCAGCAGTTTATCGCTAGCGGGGGGAGGGATCTACAATGAGCAGTTCTTC
>TRBV11-2|14|TRBJ2-5|NA|NA
CASSPGEIAETQYF
TGTGCCAGCAGCCCTGGAGAGATAGCGGAGACCCAGTACTTC
>TRBV19|14|TRBJ1-2|NA|NA
CASSITLGNYGYTF
TGTGCCAGTAGTATCACACTGGGGAACTATGGCTACACCTTC
>TRBV28|16|TRBJ2-1|TRBD1|NA
CASSLRQGRTYNEQFF
TGTGCCAGCAGTTTAAGACAGGGGAGAACCTACAATGAGCAGTTCTTC
>TRBV4-1|17|TRBJ1-1|NA|once
CASSQDRAFRLNTEAFF
TGCGCCAGCAGCCAAGATCGGGCGTTTCGACTGAACACTGAAGCTTTCTTT
>TRBV7-2|14|TRBJ2-7|NA|NA
CASSRARSSYEQYF
TGTGCCAGCAGCCGCGCAAGAAGCTCCTACGAGCAGTACTTC
>TRBV7-2|14|TRBJ2-7|TRBD1|NA
CASSYQGQVSEQYF
TGTGCCAGCAGCTACCAGGGACAGGTATCCGAGCAGTACTTC
>TRBV27|14|TRBJ1-2|TRBD1|NA
CASSFRTGGGGYTF
TGTGCCAGCAGTTTTCGGACAGGGGGTGGTGGCTACACCTTC
>TRBV7-2|12|TRBJ1-5|NA|NA
CASSSNNQPQHF
TGTGCCAGCAGCTCTAACAATCAGCCCCAGCATTTT
>TRBV2|13|TRBJ2-7|TRBD2|NA
CASSESLAGLVNF
TGTGCCAGCAGTGAATCCCTAGCGGGACTTGTGAACTTC
>TRBV28|17|TRBJ2-2|TRBD1|NA
CASSLSKRTGDTGELFF
TGTGCCAGCAGTTTATCGAAGCGGACAGGGGACACCGGGGAGCTGTTTTTT
>TRBV7-9|18|TRBJ2-5|TRBD2|NA
CASSLSGTTEFQGETQYF
TGTGCCAGCAGCTTGTCGGGGACTACAGAATTCCAGGGAGAGACCCAGTACTTC
>TRBV4-3|13|TRBJ2-1|NA|NA
CASSQGFSHEQFF
TGCGCCAGCAGCCAGGGCTTTTCCCATGAGCAGTTCTTC
>TRBV2|14|TRBJ1-5|TRBD1|few
CASSLGQGGQPQHF
TGTGCCAGCAGTCTGGGACAGGGGGGCCAGCCCCAGCATTTT
>TRBV30|13|TRBJ2-7|NA|NA
CAWDSDYSYEQYF
TGTGCCTGGGACAGTGATTACTCCTACGAGCAGTACTTC
>TRBV9|13|TRBJ2-1|NA|NA
CASSVAVYNEQFF
TGTGCCAGCAGCGTAGCTGTATACAATGAGCAGTTCTTC
>TRBV9|18|TRBJ2-7|TRBD2|NA
CASSVASGLASGEYEQYF
TGTGCCAGCAGCGTAGCTTCTGGGTTGGCTAGCGGGGAATACGAGCAGTACTTC
>TRBV6-1|13|TRBJ1-2|NA|once
CASSEALGGGYTF
TGTGCCAGCAGTGAAGCTTTGGGGGGCGGCTACACCTTC
>TRBV10-3|12|TRBJ2-5|NA|NA
CAIRQPQETQYF
TGTGCCATCAGGCAGCCCCAAGAGACCCAGTACTTC
>TRBV7-8|15|TRBJ1-1|NA|NA
CASSWAGGAGTEAFF
TGTGCCAGCAGCTGGGCCGGGGGGGCTGGCACTGAAGCTTTCTTT
>TRBV4-1|16|TRBJ2-5|TRBD1|NA
CASSQAPQGAGETQYF
TGCGCCAGCAGCCAAGCCCCACAGGGGGCAGGAGAGACCCAGTACTTC
>TRBV4-1|17|TRBJ2-5|TRBD2|NA
CASSQGGAGGTQETQYF
TGCGCCAGCAGCCAAGGTGGGGCGGGAGGGACCCAAGAGACCCAGTACTTC
>TRBV11-3|13|TRBJ2-3|NA|NA
CASSLSPADTQYF
TGTGCCAGCAGCTTATCTCCGGCAGATACGCAGTATTTT
>TRBV9|12|TRBJ2-5|NA|NA
CASSTAGETQYF
TGTGCCAGCAGCACCGCGGGGGAGACCCAGTACTTC
>TRBV7-2|12|TRBJ1-2|NA|NA
CASSSRHYGYTF
TGTGCCAGCAGCTCCAGACACTATGGCTACACCTTC
>TRBV6-5|15|TRBJ2-7|TRBD1|NA
CASRVGTGDPYEQYF
TGTGCCAGCAGGGTAGGGACAGGGGATCCCTACGAGCAGTACTTC
>TRBV10-3|14|TRBJ2-1|TRBD2|NA
CAISEAGGANEQFF
TGTGCCATCAGTGAAGCGGGAGGGGCCAATGAGCAGTTCTTC
>TRBV29-1|13|TRBJ2-1|NA|NA
CSVRASEYNEQFF
TGCAGCGTTAGAGCTAGCGAGTACAATGAGCAGTTCTTC
>TRBV7-9|16|TRBJ2-3|TRBD1|NA
CASSPPGQRLTDTQYF
TGTGCCAGCAGCCCCCCGGGACAGCGATTAACAGATACGCAGTATTTT
>TRBV28|14|TRBJ1-2|NA|once
CAEGPGGAQIGYTF
TGTGCCGAAGGGCCGGGGGGGGCCCAAATTGGCTACACCTTC
>TRBV7-9|14|TRBJ1-4|TRBD1|NA
CASSLGTGSEKLFF
TGTGCCAGCAGCTTAGGGACAGGGAGTGAAAAACTGTTTTTT
>TRBV7-9|19|TRBJ2-1|TRBD2|once
CASSARLAGGLISYNEQFF
TGTGCCAGCAGCGCGAGACTAGCGGGAGGGTTAATCTCCTACAATGAGCAGTTCTTC
>TRBV28|11|TRBJ2-7|NA|NA
CASSLRIEQYF
TGTGCCAGCAGTTTACGCATCGAGCAGTACTTC
>TRBV11-2|14|TRBJ2-5|NA|NA
CASSLVSHLETQYF
TGTGCCAGCAGCTTAGTGTCGCATTTAGAGACCCAGTACTTC
>TRBV18|15|TRBJ2-1|NA|NA
CASSPPYRQGDEQFF
TGTGCCAGCTCACCACCGTACCGACAAGGCGATGAGCAGTTCTTC